The 21 T cell receptor beta chains presented below share a single source sample, sequenced in a study of cytomegalovirus exposure and HLA in healthy donors. Assay: immunoSEQ multiplex PCR; the TCRdb copy retains only in-frame clones and omits some. This table has over 200,000 clones, around 86% appearing once. Sequencing was carried out using PBMCs. These receptors were obtained from a woman between 18 and 29 years old in good health and CMV-seropositive.

CDR3 nucleotide sequence: TGCGCCAGCAGACCCGGGATGAACACTGAAGCTTTCTTT. It specifies CASRPGMNTEAFF. The V and J genes are TRBV4-1 and TRBJ1-1; D is ambiguous. Germline CDR1 MGHRA, CDR2 YSYEKL. This CDR3 has 13 residues. Between the trimmed V and J ends, which lost 6 bases and 0 bases, there was a span of 8 bases.

This clone has just one count. This chain links TRBV7-8 with TRBJ2-7; 9 bases line up with TRBD2. V was clipped by 1 base and J by 2 bases; unmatched bases: 6. The length of the CDR3 is 16 residues. Germline V CDR1 and CDR2: SGHVS, FQNEAQ. CDR3 residues: CASSLVTSGHTYEQYF. The CDR3 DNA follows: TGTGCCAGCAGCTTAGTAACTAGCGGGCATACCTACGAGCAGTACTTC.

The chain couples TRBV28 to TRBJ1-1; D possibly corresponds to TRBD1 (6 bases). The CDR3 extends over 15 amino acids. CDR1 is MDHEN and CDR2 is SYDVKM in the germline V gene. V lost 3 bases and J 1 base, leaving 12 bases between the germline ends. CDR3 amino acids: CASSFRTETNTEAFF. CDR3 sequence (DNA): TGTGCCAGCAGTTTTAGGACAGAGACGAACACTGAAGCTTTCTTT. Filled out from reference TRBV28 and TRBJ1-1, the complete variable domain reads DVKVTQSSRYLVKRTGEKVFLECVQDMDHENMFWYRQDPGLGLRLIYFSYDVKMKEKGDIPEGYSVSREKKERFSLILESASTNQTSMYLCASSFRTETNTEAFFGQGTRLTVV.

This chain connects TRBV19 to TRBJ1-1, with TRBD1 identical over 10 bases. Per germline, CDR1 LNHDA and CDR2 SQIVND (reference sequence). The CDR3 sequence is 14 residues long. Trimming removed 4 bases from V and 5 bases from J; junction bases left unmatched: 4. The DNA of the CDR3 is TGTGCCAGTAGTACGGGACAGGGGTTGACTGAAGCTTTCTTT. It codes for CASSTGQGLTEAFF.

The chain is built from TRBV27 and TRBJ2-7; 10 bases match TRBD1. Germline V lookup: CDR1 MNHEY, CDR2 SMNVEV (reference sequence). J gave up 5 bases and V 8 bases, and 6 bases lay outside the gene matches. The CDR3 covers 13 residues. CDR3: CASQTGGADEQYF. The CDR3 nucleotides are TGTGCCAGCCAGACAGGGGGCGCGGACGAGCAGTACTTC.

The rearrangement links TRBV4-2 to TRBJ2-1; possible D gene TRBD1, 5 bases. Per the germline V gene, CDR1 is LGHNA and CDR2 is YNFKEQ. The CDR3 has 15 amino acids. Trimming cost V 0 bases and J 4 bases, with 10 bases left between them. CDR3 sequence (DNA): TGTGCCAGCAGCCAAGAGGGGCCCCCGTACAATGAGCAGTTCTTC. Translating it yields CASSQEGPPYNEQFF.

The chain combines TRBV6-5 with TRBJ1-4; D is ambiguous. CDR3 size: 15 residues. V was clipped by 0 bases and J by 2 bases, with 7 bases between them. Germline V gene data show CDR1 as MNHEY and CDR2 as SVGAGI. CDR3 sequence (DNA): TGTGCCAGCAGTTACTCCCCGAGCACTAATGAAAAACTGTTTTTT. The encoded protein is CASSYSPSTNEKLFF.

The chain employs TRBV6-1 and TRBJ1-4; TRBD1 aligns across 8 bases. Germline V gives CDR1 MNHNS, CDR2 SASEGT. The CDR3 is made up of 15 amino acids. V lost 3 bases, J lost 6 bases, and 6 bases stayed unmatched. CDR3 residues: CASSDGQGTDEKLFF. For the CDR3, the DNA is TGTGCCAGCAGTGATGGACAGGGAACGGATGAAAAACTGTTTTTT.

Written as DNA, the CDR3 is TGTGCCAGCAGCCCCGGGACTTCCGGGGACGAGCAGTACTTC. The encoded protein is CASSPGTSGDEQYF. The chain carries TRBV11-3 and TRBJ2-7; D is possibly TRBD2 (6 bases). V lost 5 bases, J lost 5 bases, and 16 bases lay in between. The CDR3 covers 14 residues. Germline CDR1 and CDR2: SGHNT and YENEEA.

The gene calls are TRBV4-1 and TRBJ2-7; no clear D. V lost 4 bases to trimming and J lost 3 bases, with 16 bases between them. CDR1 and CDR2 (germline): MGHRA, YSYEKL. The CDR3 has 15 residues. The CDR3 loop reads CASSPLEERSYEQYF. DNA of the CDR3: TGCGCCAGCAGCCCTCTAGAAGAGAGGAGCTACGAGCAGTACTTC.

The CDR3 DNA reads as TGTGCCAGTAGAGATGGCACTACCTACAATGAGCAGTTCTTC. Protein: CASRDGTTYNEQFF. The chain combines TRBV19 with TRBJ2-1; D gene ambiguous. In germline, CDR1 is LNHDA, CDR2 SQIVND (reference sequence). V lost 6 bases and J 2 bases, leaving 11 bases between the germline ends. This CDR3 has 14 residues.

The chain employs TRBV28 and TRBJ2-7; 9 bases align to TRBD1. V shed 6 bases and J 9 bases; nucleotides not matched to a gene: 6. Per the germline V gene, CDR1 is MDHEN and CDR2 is SYDVKM. CDR3 length: 12 amino acids. The CDR3 DNA sequence: TGTGCCAGCAGAGAAGGGACAGGGCCGCAGTACTTC. As protein: CASREGTGPQYF.

This clone was recorded many times. This chain connects TRBV28 to TRBJ2-7; TRBD2 aligns across 11 bases. V lost 6 bases, J lost 7 bases, and 14 bases stayed unmatched. This CDR3 spans 16 amino acids. In germline, CDR1 is MDHEN, CDR2 SYDVKM. For the CDR3, the DNA is TGTGCCAGCAGCTCCACTAGCGGGAGCCCGTACTGGGAGCAGTACTTC. Translated: CASSSTSGSPYWEQYF.

The chain is built from TRBV6-1 and TRBJ2-1; 14 nucleotides align to TRBD2. Germline V CDR1 and CDR2: MNHNS, SASEGT. The CDR3 extends over 16 amino acids. Losses at the gene ends were 2 bases for V and 8 bases for J; bases not matched to a gene: 5. CDR3 loop: CASSELPGLAGDEQFF. CDR3 nucleotide sequence: TGTGCCAGCAGTGAACTGCCGGGACTAGCGGGAGATGAGCAGTTCTTC.

The rearrangement joins TRBV5-8 to TRBJ1-1; D might be TRBD1 (6 bases). This CDR3 has 14 amino acids. Germline loops: CDR1 SGHTS, CDR2 YDEGEE. V lost 5 bases, J lost 6 bases, and 17 bases lay in between. CDR3 sequence (DNA): TGTGCCAGCAGTCGAGGGGGGGGGATAGCTGAAGCTTTCTTT. This codes for CASSRGGGIAEAFF.

The chain couples TRBV6-5 to TRBJ1-5, with no clear D. The CDR3 loop spans 13 amino acids. Trimming stripped 6 bases from V and 6 bases from J, with 12 bases between. The germline gives CDR1 MNHEY, CDR2 SVGAGI. CDR3 DNA: TGTGCCAGCAGGGTCCAGGTGGGTCAGCCCCAGCATTTT. Residues: CASRVQVGQPQHF.

This clone was seen a single time. The gene calls are TRBV5-8 and TRBJ2-1; TRBD2 aligns across 9 bases. V gave up 4 bases and J gave up 0 bases; unmatched junction bases: 5. The CDR3 length is 16 residues. Germline V lookup: CDR1 SGHTS, CDR2 YDEGEE. Written as DNA, the CDR3 is TGTGCCAGCAGCCCCCTTAGCGGGAGCTCCTACAATGAGCAGTTCTTC. Translating it yields CASSPLSGSSYNEQFF.

The chain is built from TRBV10-1 and TRBJ2-7, with 8 bases aligning to TRBD2. The CDR3 is 15 residues long. CDR1 WNHNN and CDR2 SYGVQD come from the germline V gene (reference sequence). The ends lost 7 bases at V and 8 bases at J; junction bases unmatched: 16. The CDR3 protein is CASITGRGSTGQQYF. CDR3 sequence (DNA): TGCGCCAGCATTACCGGGAGGGGGTCCACAGGTCAGCAGTACTTC.

This chain connects TRBV9 to TRBJ2-2; 9 nucleotides align to TRBD2. This CDR3 has 15 residues. Looked up from germline, CDR1 is SGDLS and CDR2 is YYNGEE. The trim removed 4 bases at V and 4 bases at J, leaving 5 bases unmatched. The CDR3 region is CASSPRTSVTGELFF. CDR3 sequence (DNA): TGTGCCAGCAGCCCACGGACTAGCGTCACCGGGGAGCTGTTTTTT. The complete variable domain, with remaining parts taken from reference TRBV9 and TRBJ2-2, reads DSGVTQTPKHLITATGQRVTLRCSPRSGDLSVYWYQQSLDQGLQFLIQYYNGEERAKGNILERFSAQQFPDLHSELNLSSLELGDSALYFCASSPRTSVTGELFFGEGSRLTVL.

The gene calls are TRBV13 and TRBJ2-1; TRBD2 matches at 11 bases. With 5 bases clipped from V and 8 bases from J, the junction kept 14 bases outside the gene matches. Germline V CDR1 and CDR2: PRHDT, FYEKMQ (reference sequence). This CDR3 has 17 residues. This CDR3 reads CASSPLTSGISGYEQFF. The CDR3 nucleotides read TGTGCCAGCAGCCCCTTGACTAGCGGGATCTCGGGTTATGAGCAGTTCTTC.

The V and J genes are TRBV28 and TRBJ1-5, with 11 bases fitting TRBD1. The V gene end was trimmed by 5 bases and the J gene end by 7 bases; junction bases not matched to a gene: 4. This CDR3 comprises 14 residues. CDR1 MDHEN and CDR2 SYDVKM come from the germline V gene. The CDR3 DNA reads TGTGCCAGCAGTCGGGACAGGGGGGTACAGCCCCAGCATTTT. Its protein is CASSRDRGVQPQHF.